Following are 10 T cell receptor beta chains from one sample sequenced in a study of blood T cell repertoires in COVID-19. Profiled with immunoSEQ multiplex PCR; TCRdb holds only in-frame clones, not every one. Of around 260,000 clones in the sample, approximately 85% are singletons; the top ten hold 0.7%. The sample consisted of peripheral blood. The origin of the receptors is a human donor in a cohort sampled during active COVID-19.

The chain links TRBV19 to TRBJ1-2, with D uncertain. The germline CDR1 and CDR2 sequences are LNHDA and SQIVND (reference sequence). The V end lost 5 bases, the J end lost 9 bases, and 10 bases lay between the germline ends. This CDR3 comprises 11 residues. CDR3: CASSLSYRYTF. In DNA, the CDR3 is TGTGCCAGTAGTTTGAGTTATCGCTACACCTTC.

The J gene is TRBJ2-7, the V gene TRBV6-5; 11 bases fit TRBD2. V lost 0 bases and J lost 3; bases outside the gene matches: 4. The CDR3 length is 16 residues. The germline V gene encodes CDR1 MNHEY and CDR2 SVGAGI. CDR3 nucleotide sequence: TGTGCCAGCAGTTACTCACGACTAGCGGGGAACTACGAGCAGTACTTC. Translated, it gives CASSYSRLAGNYEQYF.

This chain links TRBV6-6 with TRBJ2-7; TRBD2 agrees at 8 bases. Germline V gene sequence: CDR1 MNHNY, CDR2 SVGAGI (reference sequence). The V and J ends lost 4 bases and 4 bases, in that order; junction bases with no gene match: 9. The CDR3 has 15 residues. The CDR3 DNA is TGTGCCAGCAGTTTAGCTGTTCAGCGGGGGTACGAGCAGTACTTC. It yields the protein CASSLAVQRGYEQYF.

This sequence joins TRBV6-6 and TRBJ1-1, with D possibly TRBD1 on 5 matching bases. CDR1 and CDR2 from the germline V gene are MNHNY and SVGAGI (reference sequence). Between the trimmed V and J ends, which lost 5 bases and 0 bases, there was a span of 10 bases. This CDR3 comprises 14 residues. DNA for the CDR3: TGTGCCAGCAGTCTACAGGTAGTGAACACTGAAGCTTTCTTT. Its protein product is CASSLQVVNTEAFF.

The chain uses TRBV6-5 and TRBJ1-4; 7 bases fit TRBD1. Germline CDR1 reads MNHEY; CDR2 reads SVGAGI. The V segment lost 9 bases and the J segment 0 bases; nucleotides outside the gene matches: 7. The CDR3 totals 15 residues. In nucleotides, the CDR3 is TGTGCCAGTTGGGACAGTAGCTCAACTAATGAAAAACTGTTTTTT. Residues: CASWDSSSTNEKLFF.

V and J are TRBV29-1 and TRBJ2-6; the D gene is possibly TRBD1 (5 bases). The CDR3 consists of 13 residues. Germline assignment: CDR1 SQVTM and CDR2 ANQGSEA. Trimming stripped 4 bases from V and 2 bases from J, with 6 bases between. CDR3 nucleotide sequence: TGCAGCGTTGCAGGGACTGGGGCCAACGTCCTGACTTTC. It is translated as CSVAGTGANVLTF.

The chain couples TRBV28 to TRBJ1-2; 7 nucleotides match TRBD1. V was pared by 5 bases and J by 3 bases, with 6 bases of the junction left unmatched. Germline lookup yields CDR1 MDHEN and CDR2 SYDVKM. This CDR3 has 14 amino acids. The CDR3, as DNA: TGTGCCAGCAGTCCTCGACAGGGCCACTATGGCTACACCTTC. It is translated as CASSPRQGHYGYTF.

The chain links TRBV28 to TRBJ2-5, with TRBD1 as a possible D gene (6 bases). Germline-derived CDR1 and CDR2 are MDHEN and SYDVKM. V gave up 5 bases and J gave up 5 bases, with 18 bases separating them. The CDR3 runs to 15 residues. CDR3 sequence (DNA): TGTGCCAGCAGTCCCCAAATTTCAGGGGTGGAGACCCAGTACTTC. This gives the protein CASSPQISGVETQYF. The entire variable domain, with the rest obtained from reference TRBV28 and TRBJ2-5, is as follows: DVKVTQSSRYLVKRTGEKVFLECVQDMDHENMFWYRQDPGLGLRLIYFSYDVKMKEKGDIPEGYSVSREKKERFSLILESASTNQTSMYLCASSPQISGVETQYFGPGTRLLVL.

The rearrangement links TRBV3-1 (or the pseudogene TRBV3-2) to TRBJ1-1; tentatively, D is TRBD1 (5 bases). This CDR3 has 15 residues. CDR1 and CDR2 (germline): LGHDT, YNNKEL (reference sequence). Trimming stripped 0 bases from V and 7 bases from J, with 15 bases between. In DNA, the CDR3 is TGTGCCAGCAGCCAAGACTTGGGAAGGACAAATGAAGCTTTCTTT. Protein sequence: CASSQDLGRTNEAFF.

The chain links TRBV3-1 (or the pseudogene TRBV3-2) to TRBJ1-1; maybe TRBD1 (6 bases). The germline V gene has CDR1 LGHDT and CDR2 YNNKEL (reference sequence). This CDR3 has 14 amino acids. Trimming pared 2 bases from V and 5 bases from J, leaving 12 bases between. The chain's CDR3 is CASSQPDRQTEAFF. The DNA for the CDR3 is TGTGCCAGCAGCCAACCGGACAGACAAACTGAAGCTTTCTTT.